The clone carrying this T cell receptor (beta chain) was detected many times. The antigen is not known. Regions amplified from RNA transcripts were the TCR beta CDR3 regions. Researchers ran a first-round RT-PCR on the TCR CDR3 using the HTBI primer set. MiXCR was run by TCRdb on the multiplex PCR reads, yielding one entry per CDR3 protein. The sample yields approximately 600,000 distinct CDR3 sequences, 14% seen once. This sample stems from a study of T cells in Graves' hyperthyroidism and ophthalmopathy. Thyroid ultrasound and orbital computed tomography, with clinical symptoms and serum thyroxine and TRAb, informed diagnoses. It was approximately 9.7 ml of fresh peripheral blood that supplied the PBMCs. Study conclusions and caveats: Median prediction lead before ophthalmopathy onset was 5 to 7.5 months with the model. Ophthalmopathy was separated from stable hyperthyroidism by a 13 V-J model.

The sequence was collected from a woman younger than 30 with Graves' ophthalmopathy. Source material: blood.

This CDR3 is CASSYRLAGGYEQYF. The CDR3 region has the DNA TGTGCCAGCAGTTACAGGCTAGCGGGAGGCTACGAGCAGTACTTC. This chain joins TRBV6-2 or TRBV6-3 and TRBJ2-7; TRBD2 matches at 11 bases. The CDR3 is 15 amino acids. V gave up 2 bases and J gave up 3 bases; unmatched junction bases: 3. Germline CDR1 and CDR2: MNHEY and SVGEGT.